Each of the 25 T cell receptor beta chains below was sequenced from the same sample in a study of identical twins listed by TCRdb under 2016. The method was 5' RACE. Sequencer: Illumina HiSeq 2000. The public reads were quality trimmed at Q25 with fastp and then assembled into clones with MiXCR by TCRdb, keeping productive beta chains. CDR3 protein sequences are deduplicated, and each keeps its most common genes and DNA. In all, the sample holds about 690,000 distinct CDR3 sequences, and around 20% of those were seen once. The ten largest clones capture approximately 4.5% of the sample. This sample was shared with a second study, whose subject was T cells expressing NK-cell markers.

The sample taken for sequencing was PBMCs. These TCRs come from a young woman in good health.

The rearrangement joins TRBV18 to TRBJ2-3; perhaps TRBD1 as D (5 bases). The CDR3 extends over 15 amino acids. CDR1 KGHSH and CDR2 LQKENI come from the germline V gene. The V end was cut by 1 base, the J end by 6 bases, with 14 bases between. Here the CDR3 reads CASSPLGASLDTQYF. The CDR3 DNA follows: TGTGCCAGCTCACCACTAGGGGCGAGTCTCGATACGCAGTATTTT.

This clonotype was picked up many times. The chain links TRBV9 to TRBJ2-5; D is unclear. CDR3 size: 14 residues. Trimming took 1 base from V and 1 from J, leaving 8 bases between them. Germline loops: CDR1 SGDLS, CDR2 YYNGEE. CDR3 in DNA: TGTGCCAGCAGCGTATTGGATACCCAAGAGACCCAGTACTTC. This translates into CASSVLDTQETQYF.

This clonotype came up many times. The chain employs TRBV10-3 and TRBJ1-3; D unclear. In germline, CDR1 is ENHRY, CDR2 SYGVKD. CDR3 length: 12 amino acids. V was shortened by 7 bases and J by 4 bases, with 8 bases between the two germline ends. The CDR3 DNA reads TGTGCCATCACGTCGCAGGGAAACACCATATATTTT. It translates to CAITSQGNTIYF.

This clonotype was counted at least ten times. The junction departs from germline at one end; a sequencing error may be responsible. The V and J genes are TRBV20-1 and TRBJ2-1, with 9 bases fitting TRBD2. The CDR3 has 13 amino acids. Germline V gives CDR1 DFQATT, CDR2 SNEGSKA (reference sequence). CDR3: CSPSGEDYNEQFF. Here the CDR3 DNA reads TGCAGTCCTAGCGGGGAGGATTACAATGAGCAGTTCTTC.

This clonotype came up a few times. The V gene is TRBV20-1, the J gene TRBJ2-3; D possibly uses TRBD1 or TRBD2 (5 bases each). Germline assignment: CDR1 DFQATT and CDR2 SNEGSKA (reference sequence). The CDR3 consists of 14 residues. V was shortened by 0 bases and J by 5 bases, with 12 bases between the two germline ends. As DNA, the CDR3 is TGCAGTGCTAGAGATGAGGGGCGACAAGATACGCAGTATTTT. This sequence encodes CSARDEGRQDTQYF.

CDR3 coding DNA: TGTGCCAGCAGCTTACGTCAGCTGAACACCGGGGAGCTGTTTTTT. Translation: CASSLRQLNTGELFF. The rearrangement uses TRBV7-2 and TRBJ2-2; D gene unclear. The CDR3 contains 15 residues. Trimming stripped 2 bases from V and 1 base from J, with 8 bases between. Germline V gene sequence: CDR1 SGHTA, CDR2 FQGNSA. The variable domain in full, with the rest retrieved from reference TRBV7-2 and TRBJ2-2, is GAGVSQSPSNKVTEKGKDVELRCDPISGHTALYWYRQSLGQGLEFLIYFQGNSAPDKSGLPSDRFSAERTGGSVSTLTIQRTQQEDSAVYLCASSLRQLNTGELFFGEGSRLTVL.

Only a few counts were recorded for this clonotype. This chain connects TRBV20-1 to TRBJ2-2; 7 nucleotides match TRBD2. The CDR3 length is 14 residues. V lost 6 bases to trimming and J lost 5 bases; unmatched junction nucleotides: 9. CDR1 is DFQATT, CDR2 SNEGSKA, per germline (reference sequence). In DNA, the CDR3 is TGCAGTGCATCGGGCGGGAGTAGTACCGGGGAGCTGTTTTTT. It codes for CSASGGSSTGELFF.

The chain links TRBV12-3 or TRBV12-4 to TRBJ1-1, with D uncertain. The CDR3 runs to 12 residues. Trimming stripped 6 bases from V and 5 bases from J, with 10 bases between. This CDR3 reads CASRRRGTEAFF. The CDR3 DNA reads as TGTGCCAGCAGGAGACGTGGAACTGAAGCTTTCTTT.

The CDR3 loop is CSARVQDTPNTGELFF. Written as DNA, the CDR3 is TGCAGTGCTAGGGTCCAGGACACCCCGAACACCGGGGAGCTGTTTTTT. V is TRBV20-1 and J is TRBJ2-2; weak D call: TRBD1 (5 bases). This CDR3 has 16 amino acids. Germline CDR1 is DFQATT and CDR2 is SNEGSKA (reference sequence). Trimming stripped 3 bases from V and 0 bases from J, with 14 bases between.

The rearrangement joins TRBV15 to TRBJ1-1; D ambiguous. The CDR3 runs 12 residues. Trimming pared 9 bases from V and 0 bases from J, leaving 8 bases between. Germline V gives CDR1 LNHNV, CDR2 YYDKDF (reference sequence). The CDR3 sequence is CATARLNTEAFF. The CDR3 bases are TGTGCCACTGCGAGGTTGAACACTGAAGCTTTCTTT.

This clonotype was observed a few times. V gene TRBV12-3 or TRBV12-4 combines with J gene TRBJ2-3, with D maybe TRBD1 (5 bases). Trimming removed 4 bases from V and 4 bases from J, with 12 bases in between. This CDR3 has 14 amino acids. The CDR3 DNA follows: TGTGCCAGCAGTTCAGGGTTCCGGTCAGATACGCAGTATTTT. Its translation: CASSSGFRSDTQYF.

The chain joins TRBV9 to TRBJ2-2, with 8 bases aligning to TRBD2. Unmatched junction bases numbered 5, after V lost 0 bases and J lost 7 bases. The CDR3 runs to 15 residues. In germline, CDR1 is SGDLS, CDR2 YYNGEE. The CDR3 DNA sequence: TGTGCCAGCAGCGTAGCGAGCGGGGGTCTCGGGGAGCTGTTTTTT. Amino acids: CASSVASGGLGELFF.

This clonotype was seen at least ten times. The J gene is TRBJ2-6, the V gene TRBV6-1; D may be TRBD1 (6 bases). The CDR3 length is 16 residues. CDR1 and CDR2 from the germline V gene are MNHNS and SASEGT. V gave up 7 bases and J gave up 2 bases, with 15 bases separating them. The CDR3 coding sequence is TGTGCCAGCACCTCCGGCAGGGGCGCTGGGGCCAACGTCCTGACTTTC. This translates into CASTSGRGAGANVLTF.

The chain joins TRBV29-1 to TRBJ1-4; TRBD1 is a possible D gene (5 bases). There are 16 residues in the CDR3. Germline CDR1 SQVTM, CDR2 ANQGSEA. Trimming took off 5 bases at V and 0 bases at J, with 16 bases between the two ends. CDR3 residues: CSVLGAGVATNEKLFF. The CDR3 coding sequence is TGCAGCGTTCTTGGGGCAGGAGTGGCAACTAATGAAAAACTGTTTTTT.

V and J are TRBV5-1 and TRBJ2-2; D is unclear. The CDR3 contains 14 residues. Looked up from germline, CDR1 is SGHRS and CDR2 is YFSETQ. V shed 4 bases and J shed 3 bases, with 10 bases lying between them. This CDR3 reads CASSPLAYTGELFF. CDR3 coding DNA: TGCGCCAGCAGCCCTTTAGCCTACACCGGGGAGCTGTTTTTT.

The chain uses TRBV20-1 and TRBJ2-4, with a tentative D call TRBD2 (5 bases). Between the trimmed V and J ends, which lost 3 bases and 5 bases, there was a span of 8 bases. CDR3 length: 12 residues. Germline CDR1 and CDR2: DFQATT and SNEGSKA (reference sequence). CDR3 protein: CSARGGQNIQYF. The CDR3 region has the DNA TGCAGTGCTAGGGGCGGGCAAAACATTCAGTACTTC.

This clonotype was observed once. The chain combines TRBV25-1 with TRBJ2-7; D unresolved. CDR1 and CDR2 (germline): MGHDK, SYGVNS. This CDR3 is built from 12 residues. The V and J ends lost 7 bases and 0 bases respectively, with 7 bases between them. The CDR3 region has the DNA TGTGCCAGCAACTACGGCTCCTACGAGCAGTACTTC. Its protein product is CASNYGSYEQYF.

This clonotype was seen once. The DNA for the CDR3 is TGTGCCACCAGTGACACGGACAGGGGCGGGGAGACCCAGTACTTC. This translates into CATSDTDRGGETQYF. The chain employs TRBV24-1 and TRBJ2-5; 9 bases are a match to TRBD1. This CDR3 has 15 residues. Unmatched junction bases numbered 7, after V lost 4 bases and J lost 5 bases. CDR1 is KGHDR and CDR2 is SFDVKD in the germline V gene.

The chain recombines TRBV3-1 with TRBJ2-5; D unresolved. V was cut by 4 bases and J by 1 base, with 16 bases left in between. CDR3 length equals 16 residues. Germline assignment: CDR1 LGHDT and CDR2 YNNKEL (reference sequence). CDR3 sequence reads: CASSPSPPHTQETQYF. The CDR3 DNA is TGTGCCAGCAGCCCCTCTCCTCCGCACACCCAAGAGACCCAGTACTTC.

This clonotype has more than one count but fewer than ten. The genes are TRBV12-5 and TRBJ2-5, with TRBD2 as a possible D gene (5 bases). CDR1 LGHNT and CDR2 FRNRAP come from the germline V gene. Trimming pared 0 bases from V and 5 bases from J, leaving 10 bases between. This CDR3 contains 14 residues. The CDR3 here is CASGLVTPGETQYF. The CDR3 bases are TGTGCTAGTGGTTTGGTAACCCCGGGGGAGACCCAGTACTTC.

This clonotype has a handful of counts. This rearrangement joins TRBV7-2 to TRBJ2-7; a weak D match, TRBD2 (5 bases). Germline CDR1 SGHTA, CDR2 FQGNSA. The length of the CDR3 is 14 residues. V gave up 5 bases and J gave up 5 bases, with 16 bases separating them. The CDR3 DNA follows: TGTGCCAGCAGCGGGAGAAGGTGGCAGGACGAGCAGTACTTC. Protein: CASSGRRWQDEQYF.

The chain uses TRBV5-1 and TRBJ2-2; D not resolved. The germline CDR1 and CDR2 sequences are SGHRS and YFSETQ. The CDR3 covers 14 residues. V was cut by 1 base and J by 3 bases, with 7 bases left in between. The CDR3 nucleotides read TGCGCCAGCAGCTTGACACAGCACACCGGGGAGCTGTTTTTT. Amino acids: CASSLTQHTGELFF.

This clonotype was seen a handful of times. Here the CDR3 reads CASSPRTMNTEAFF. CDR3 coding DNA: TGTGCCAGCAGCCCGAGGACAATGAACACTGAAGCTTTCTTT. This chain links TRBV7-9 with TRBJ1-1; possible D gene TRBD1, 5 bases. CDR3 size: 14 residues. Germline CDR1 reads SEHNR; CDR2 reads FQNEAQ (reference sequence). V shed 5 bases and J shed 0 bases, with 10 bases lying between them.

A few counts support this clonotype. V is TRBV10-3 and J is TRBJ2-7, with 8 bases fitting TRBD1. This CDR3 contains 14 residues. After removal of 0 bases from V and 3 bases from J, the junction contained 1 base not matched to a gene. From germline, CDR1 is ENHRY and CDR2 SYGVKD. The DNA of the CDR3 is TGTGCCATCAGTGAGTCGACAGGGGTCTACGAGCAGTACTTC. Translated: CAISESTGVYEQYF.

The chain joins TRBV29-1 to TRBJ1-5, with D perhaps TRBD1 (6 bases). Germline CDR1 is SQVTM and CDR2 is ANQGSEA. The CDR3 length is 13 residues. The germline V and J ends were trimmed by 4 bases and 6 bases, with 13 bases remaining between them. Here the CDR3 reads CSVGGRGSQPQHF. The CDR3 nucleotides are TGCAGCGTTGGCGGGAGGGGGAGTCAGCCCCAGCATTTT.